A selection of T cell receptor beta chains follows, all from one sample in a study of blood T cell repertoires in COVID-19. Clones were read by immunoSEQ multiplex PCR, and TCRdb kept only the in-frame ones, dropping some. Among around 300,000 clones, roughly 88% were seen once, and the ten largest hold 1.6%. Source material: peripheral blood. The source is a woman under 40 with COVID-19, enrolled during active disease. Both conserved end residues are part of each CDR3. D genes are given only for firm matches. Not every row has a clone size; where given, it reads once, few, many or a size class.

CDR3 protein: CASSRTAGGTEAFF
CDR3 DNA: TGTGCCAGCTCCCGGACAGCTGGAGGCACTGAAGCTTTCTTT
V gene: TRBV18
J gene: TRBJ1-1
D gene: -
clone size: -

CDR3 protein: CASSLTGGENTIYF
CDR3 DNA: TGTGCCAGCAGTTTGACAGGGGGCGAAAACACCATATATTTT
V gene: TRBV6-5
J gene: TRBJ1-3
D gene: TRBD1
clone size: -

CDR3 protein: CASSRGVQDTEAFF
CDR3 DNA: TGTGCCAGCAGTCGGGGAGTCCAGGACACTGAAGCTTTCTTT
V gene: TRBV2
J gene: TRBJ1-1
D gene: -
clone size: -

CDR3 protein: CASSPRRTSGGADIQYF
CDR3 DNA: TGTGCCAGCAGCCCACGAAGGACTAGCGGGGGGGCTGACATTCAGTACTTC
V gene: TRBV4-2
J gene: TRBJ2-4
D gene: TRBD2
clone size: -

CDR3 protein: CASTRRFLGALRNQPQHF
CDR3 DNA: TGTGCCAGTACTCGAAGGTTTTTGGGAGCCTTGCGCAATCAGCCCCAGCATTTT
V gene: TRBV19
J gene: TRBJ1-5
D gene: -
clone size: -

CDR3 protein: CASSLTDRAETQYF
CDR3 DNA: TGCGCCAGCAGCTTGACTGACAGGGCTGAGACCCAGTACTTC
V gene: TRBV5-1
J gene: TRBJ2-5
D gene: TRBD1
clone size: -

CDR3 protein: CASSPDRGPGYGYTF
CDR3 DNA: TGCGCCAGCAGCCCGGACAGGGGGCCGGGCTATGGCTACACCTTC
V gene: TRBV5-1
J gene: TRBJ1-2
D gene: TRBD1
clone size: -

CDR3 protein: CASSDSVAGGPVGDTQYF
CDR3 DNA: TGTGCCAGCAGTGATTCGGTAGCGGGGGGGCCGGTAGGAGATACGCAGTATTTT
V gene: TRBV6-1
J gene: TRBJ2-3
D gene: TRBD2
clone size: -

CDR3 protein: CASSRSPGGGYTF
CDR3 DNA: TGTGCCAGCAGTAGGTCACCAGGCGGGGGCTACACCTTC
V gene: TRBV27
J gene: TRBJ1-2
D gene: -
clone size: once

CDR3 protein: CATSRDTGTGWTGELFF
CDR3 DNA: TGTGCCACCAGCAGAGATACAGGGACGGGATGGACCGGGGAGCTGTTTTTT
V gene: TRBV15
J gene: TRBJ2-2
D gene: -
clone size: few

CDR3 protein: CASSSWSYGYTF
CDR3 DNA: TGTGCCAGCAGTTCCTGGAGCTATGGCTACACCTTC
V gene: TRBV12-3/TRBV12-4
J gene: TRBJ1-2
D gene: -
clone size: -

CDR3 protein: CASSYSWVGDEQFF
CDR3 DNA: TGTGCCAGCAGCTACTCGTGGGTGGGCGATGAGCAGTTCTTC
V gene: TRBV7-2
J gene: TRBJ2-1
D gene: -
clone size: -

CDR3 protein: CASSLVAAGANVLTF
CDR3 DNA: TGCGCCAGCAGCTTGGTGGCTGCTGGGGCCAACGTCCTGACTTTC
V gene: TRBV5-1
J gene: TRBJ2-6
D gene: -
clone size: -

CDR3 protein: CASSSGLGWGEQFF
CDR3 DNA: TGTGCCAGCAGCTCGGGACTAGGATGGGGGGAGCAGTTCTTC
V gene: TRBV2
J gene: TRBJ2-1
D gene: TRBD2
clone size: -

CDR3 protein: CASSFETGGDTQYF
CDR3 DNA: TGCGCCAGCAGCTTTGAGACAGGGGGAGATACGCAGTATTTT
V gene: TRBV5-1
J gene: TRBJ2-3
D gene: TRBD1
clone size: -

CDR3 protein: CASSFVPGQQFF
CDR3 DNA: TGTGCCAGCAGTTTTGTACCAGGCCAGCAGTTCTTC
V gene: TRBV28
J gene: TRBJ2-1
D gene: -
clone size: -

CDR3 protein: CASSRGYNQPQHF
CDR3 DNA: TGTGCCAGCAGCAGGGGGTACAATCAGCCCCAGCATTTT
V gene: TRBV5-6
J gene: TRBJ1-5
D gene: -
clone size: -